These T cell receptor beta chains were read from a single sample in a study of T cell changes during pregnancy in multiple sclerosis. Only in-frame clones appear in the TCRdb table, and some are missing; sequencing was by immunoSEQ multiplex PCR. In the table there are nearly 110,000 clones, around 93% of which are singletons. Sequences were derived from peripheral blood, sampled after pregnancy. The receptors were gathered from a female donor with multiple sclerosis, enrolled in a pregnancy study. The conserved cysteine and the conserved F or W are not part of the CDR3 here. The order of the fields is J gene, V gene, D gene, CDR3 length, CDR3 protein. D genes are given only for firm matches.

>TRBJ1-1|TRBV30|.|11
AWSAGLNTEAF
>TRBJ2-3|TRBV5-1|TRBD1|15
ASSSPRQGFEADTQY
>TRBJ1-2|TRBV18|.|12
ASSARGQTASYT
>TRBJ2-1|TRBV28|TRBD2|14
ASRAGLAGGGNEQF
>TRBJ2-7|TRBV7-4|TRBD1|12
ASSFGDRGYEQY
>TRBJ2-4|TRBV6-1|TRBD1|13
ASSPRTGSGNIQY
>TRBJ2-1|TRBV29-1|.|8
SVVVQGQF
>TRBJ1-3|TRBV6-6|TRBD1|12
ASSYSTSPGQGC
>TRBJ2-2|TRBV28|TRBD1|12
ASSWTGSTGELF
>TRBJ1-2|TRBV20-1|.|9
SARGSNGYT
>TRBJ2-2|TRBV5-3|TRBD2|19
ARSATTGLARLDGYTGELF
>TRBJ2-5|TRBV19|TRBD2|14
ASSIGGLAGAETQY
>TRBJ2-7|TRBV19|TRBD1|11
ASSIQGDNEQY
>TRBJ2-1|TRBV10-3|TRBD2|14
AISDLERGLYNEQF
>TRBJ2-7|TRBV6-6|TRBD1|12
ASTSARTGGEQY
>TRBJ1-2|TRBV29-1|.|15
SVEDPNYRGGVYDYT
>TRBJ2-7|TRBV18|.|13
ATSTGSGQNYEQY
>TRBJ1-2|TRBV6-6|.|9
ASSPSYGYT
>TRBJ2-2|TRBV7-6|TRBD1|12
ASSWQGDTGELF
>TRBJ1-5|TRBV6-5|.|13
ASRALSRGDQPQH
>TRBJ2-7|TRBV5-1|.|12
ASSPNRGGYEQY
>TRBJ2-7|TRBV10-3|TRBD1|12
AISGQGQTYEQY
>TRBJ2-5|TRBV14|TRBD2|13
ASSRETSAQETQY
>TRBJ1-2|TRBV7-8|.|14
ASSLATSLSNYGYT
>TRBJ2-2|TRBV6-1|TRBD1|13
ASIPGTANTGELF
>TRBJ2-6|TRBV11-2|.|13
ASSFRSGGANVLT
>TRBJ2-3|TRBV28|.|10
ASSLLKNTQY
>TRBJ2-3|TRBV30|.|14
AWRTGTLVRTDTQY
>TRBJ2-3|TRBV6-5|TRBD2|11
ASSPGGGDTQY
>TRBJ2-1|TRBV5-1|.|12
ASSLEAIWSEQF
>TRBJ1-1|TRBV18|.|13
ASSHTERGNTEAF
>TRBJ2-7|TRBV10-1|.|11
ASRKAQGYEQY
>TRBJ2-3|TRBV29-1|TRBD1|12
SAGRQGLYDTQY
>TRBJ2-3|TRBV28|.|13
ASSFRGGAEDTQY
>TRBJ1-1|TRBV27|.|11
ASSLTVNTEAF
>TRBJ1-2|TRBV5-6|.|11
ASSLKGGYGYT
>TRBJ1-4|TRBV5-4|.|16
ASSPGQHPGTTNEKLF
>TRBJ2-7|TRBV5-1|.|13
ASSLLQGSDHEQY
>TRBJ2-2|TRBV9|TRBD2|14
ASTGGLAPDTGELF
>TRBJ1-2|TRBV6-1|TRBD1|12
ASSDRGLTYGYT
>TRBJ2-7|TRBV5-1|TRBD1|13
ASSPNRGTGDEQY
>TRBJ1-5|TRBV6-6|TRBD1|13
ASSRDRGPAQPQH
>TRBJ2-1|TRBV25-1|.|11
ASSGDFYNEQF
>TRBJ2-3|TRBV30|TRBD2|12
AWSGAGGTDTQY
>TRBJ2-5|TRBV7-6|TRBD1|14
ASSLTRTGSAETQY
>TRBJ2-1|TRBV9|TRBD1|16
ASSEPVDRGRSYNEQF
>TRBJ2-7|TRBV7-8|.|14
ASSLVQQVTTYEQY
>TRBJ1-1|TRBV7-8|.|12
ASSLAGQNTEAF
>TRBJ1-1|TRBV19|.|13
ASSPRRGRDTEAF
>TRBJ2-6|TRBV7-8|.|14
ASSSPRGSGANVLT
>TRBJ1-4|TRBV19|TRBD1|11
ASTRGRNEKLF
>TRBJ2-6|TRBV27|TRBD2|16
ASSPLGAGGPGANVLT
>TRBJ1-2|TRBV28|TRBD1|12
ASSLSDRGYGYT
>TRBJ2-2|TRBV11-3|TRBD1|13
ASSLGQGYTGELF
>TRBJ1-2|TRBV6-5|.|11
ASSYRDNYGYT
>TRBJ1-5|TRBV7-2|.|12
ASSLFEGKQPQH
>TRBJ2-3|TRBV27|TRBD2|16
ASSLTPSGTPSTDTQY
>TRBJ2-7|TRBV18|TRBD1|12
ASSARDRTYEQY
>TRBJ1-2|TRBV7-2|.|14
ASSLGTRQLQHGYT
>TRBJ2-5|TRBV5-6|TRBD2|12
ASTDRRERKTQY